Presented here are 23 T cell receptor beta chains from one specimen sequenced in a study of PD-1 blockade in classical Hodgkin lymphoma. Relapse was seen in all patients after autologous stem cell transplantation, and brentuximab vedotin exposure was variable. Sequenced by immunoSEQ multiplex PCR; TCRdb stores in-frame clones only, minus some. The profile shows over 10,000 clones, 85% to 90% of them singletons. The sequences come from peripheral blood mononuclear cells (PBMCs), collected at baseline. The receptors were gathered from a human donor with classical Hodgkin lymphoma.

This rearrangement joins TRBV5-1 to TRBJ2-5; TRBD2 might be the D (7 bases). CDR1 and CDR2 from the germline V gene are SGHRS and YFSETQ. V was cut by 4 bases and J by 2 bases, with 21 bases left in between. The CDR3 is 17 residues long. This CDR3 is CASSLGGGLAFQETQYF. The CDR3 nucleotides read TGCGCCAGCAGCCTGGGAGGGGGGCTAGCGTTTCAAGAGACCCAGTACTTC.

J is TRBJ2-1 and V is TRBV5-4; 15 bases line up with TRBD2. J was trimmed by 5 bases and V by 3 bases; bases with no gene match: 15. This CDR3 is 20 amino acids long. The germline CDR1 and CDR2 sequences are SGHNT and YYREEE (reference sequence). For the CDR3, the DNA is TGTGCCAGCAGCTCGATAGGACTAGCGGGGGGGCTAGGGTCCCACAATGAGCAGTTCTTC. Residues: CASSSIGLAGGLGSHNEQFF.

The CDR3 DNA reads TGCGCCAGCAGCTCGGACTTCACCGGGGAGCTGTTTTTT. Translated, it gives CASSSDFTGELFF. This chain links TRBV5-1 with TRBJ2-2; tentatively, D is TRBD2 (5 bases). Trimming pared 3 bases from V and 4 bases from J, leaving 7 bases between. The CDR3 is 13 residues long. Germline CDR1 reads SGHRS; CDR2 reads YFSETQ. The full variable domain, with the rest looked up from reference TRBV5-1 and TRBJ2-2, is KAGVTQTPRYLIKTRGQQVTLSCSPISGHRSVSWYQQTPGQGLQFLFEYFSETQRNKGNFPGRFSGRQFSNSRSEMNVSTLELGDSALYLCASSSDFTGELFFGEGSRLTVL.

The V gene is TRBV28, the J gene TRBJ2-5; no reliable D call. CDR3 length: 17 residues. V lost 6 bases and J 5 bases, leaving 25 bases between the germline ends. The germline gives CDR1 MDHEN, CDR2 SYDVKM. DNA of the CDR3: TGTGCCAGCAGCCAACGCAATTTTAATTCGAGATGGGAGACCCAGTACTTC. Protein: CASSQRNFNSRWETQYF.

Relative to its sample, this clone is medium-sized. The gene calls are TRBV2 and TRBJ2-3; 7 positions match TRBD2. The ends lost 2 bases at V and 2 bases at J; junction bases unmatched: 4. Germline lookup yields CDR1 SNHLY and CDR2 FYNNEI. This CDR3 has 15 amino acids. The CDR3 spells CASSEWGGITDTQYF. CDR3 bases: TGTGCCAGCAGTGAATGGGGGGGGATCACAGATACGCAGTATTTT.

This clone was detected only a few times. V is TRBV11-3 and J is TRBJ2-1, with D possibly matching TRBD1 (6 bases). The V and J ends lost 5 bases and 4 bases respectively, with 15 bases between them. The germline V gene has CDR1 SGHNT and CDR2 YENEEA. This CDR3 has 15 amino acids. CDR3: CASSADSLTYNEQFF. The CDR3 DNA sequence: TGTGCCAGCAGCGCGGACAGCCTTACTTACAATGAGCAGTTCTTC. The full variable domain, its missing parts supplied by reference TRBV11-3 and TRBJ2-1, is EAGVVQSPRYKIIEKKQPVAFWCNPISGHNTLYWYLQNLGQGPELLIRYENEEAVDDSQLPKDRFSAERLKGVDSTLKIQPAELGDSAVYLCASSADSLTYNEQFFGPGTRLTVL.

Written as DNA, the CDR3 is TGTGCCAGCAGCCTGGGGGACAGCCAAGAGACCCAGTACTTC. Residues: CASSLGDSQETQYF. This rearrangement joins TRBV7-9 to TRBJ2-5; 7 nucleotides line up with TRBD1. V lost 5 bases, J lost 1 base, and 4 bases stayed unmatched. Per the germline V gene, CDR1 is SEHNR and CDR2 is FQNEAQ (reference sequence). The CDR3 extends over 14 amino acids. The variable domain in full, completed from reference TRBV7-9 and TRBJ2-5, reads DTGVSQNPRHKITKRGQNVTFRCDPISEHNRLYWYRQTLGQGPEFLTYFQNEAQLEKSRLLSDRFSAERPKGSFSTLEIQRTEQGDSAMYLCASSLGDSQETQYFGPGTRLLVL.

The chain uses TRBV19 and TRBJ2-2; 8 bases are a match to TRBD1. CDR1 LNHDA and CDR2 SQIVND come from the germline V gene (reference sequence). The CDR3 sequence is 15 residues long. The V and J ends lost 1 base and 3 bases, in that order; junction bases with no gene match: 1. The CDR3 sequence is CASSIGDRYTGELFF. In DNA, the CDR3 is TGTGCCAGTAGTATAGGGGACAGGTACACCGGGGAGCTGTTTTTT. Full variable domain (rest looked up from reference TRBV19 and TRBJ2-2): DGGITQSPKYLFRKEGQNVTLSCEQNLNHDAMYWYRQDPGQGLRLIYYSQIVNDFQKGDIAEGYSVSREKKESFPLTVTSAQKNPTAFYLCASSIGDRYTGELFFGEGSRLTVL.

The CDR3 spells CASSVLTFGELFF. The CDR3 region has the DNA TGTGCCAGCAGCGTGCTCACCTTCGGGGAGCTGTTTTTT. The chain recombines TRBV9 with TRBJ2-2, with D hard to call. Trimming left V 2 bases short and J 7 bases short, with 9 bases between. CDR3 length: 13 amino acids. Germline V gene sequence: CDR1 SGDLS, CDR2 YYNGEE.

In DNA, the CDR3 is TGCGCCAGCAGCAGAGGGGACAGAGTAGGCGGGGAGCTGTTTTTT. Its protein product is CASSRGDRVGGELFF. J is TRBJ2-2 and V is TRBV5-1; 7 positions match TRBD1. Germline V gives CDR1 SGHRS, CDR2 YFSETQ. After removal of 4 bases from V and 7 bases from J, the junction contained 10 bases not matched to a gene. The CDR3 length is 15 residues.

The rearrangement uses TRBV30 and TRBJ1-5, with D tentatively TRBD1 (6 bases). In germline, CDR1 is GTSNPN, CDR2 SVGIG (reference sequence). The CDR3 is made up of 15 amino acids. Trimming cost V 1 base and J 6 bases, with 16 bases left between them. The CDR3 here is CAWSALGGIGQPQHF. The CDR3 DNA reads TGTGCCTGGAGTGCCTTAGGGGGAATCGGTCAGCCCCAGCATTTT.

CDR3 DNA sequence: TGTGCCAGCAGCAACGGGGACTCGAATGAAAAACTGTTTTTT. It encodes CASSNGDSNEKLFF. The chain has TRBV6-6 and TRBJ1-4, with D possibly being TRBD1 (5 bases). The CDR3 is 14 amino acids. Trimming removed 6 bases at V and 5 bases at J, with 13 bases between. In germline, CDR1 is MNHNY, CDR2 SVGAGI (reference sequence).

The V and J genes are TRBV11-1 and TRBJ2-7; D not resolved. CDR3 size: 14 residues. Deletions cut 1 base from V and 3 bases from J, with 10 bases between. CDR1 is SGHAT and CDR2 is FQDESV in the germline V gene (reference sequence). The DNA of the CDR3 is TGTGCCAGCAGCTTAGTGGGTAACGGCTACGAGCAGTACTTC. Translating it yields CASSLVGNGYEQYF.

V is TRBV5-6 and J is TRBJ2-7; TRBD1 agrees at 10 bases. This CDR3 comprises 16 residues. The germline CDR1 and CDR2 sequences are SGHDT and YYEEEE. J lost 9 bases, V lost 0 bases, and 12 bases had no gene match. The DNA of the CDR3 is TGTGCCAGCAGCTTGGGGCTACGGGACAGGGGTCTAAGGCAGTACTTC. Encoded protein: CASSLGLRDRGLRQYF.

The rearrangement joins TRBV29-1 to TRBJ1-1; no reliable D call. The CDR3 is made up of 10 amino acids. In germline, CDR1 is SQVTM, CDR2 ANQGSEA. The V end lost 2 bases, the J end lost 5 bases, and 3 bases lay between the germline ends. The CDR3 DNA is TGCAGCGTTGAACTTACTGAAGCTTTCTTT. It codes for CSVELTEAFF.

The chain recombines TRBV9 with TRBJ1-2; 8 nucleotides agree with TRBD1. From germline, CDR1 is SGDLS and CDR2 YYNGEE. J was trimmed by 4 bases and V by 3 bases; bases with no gene match: 2. CDR3 length: 13 amino acids. The CDR3 nucleotides are TGTGCCAGCAGCGCCACAGGGGGCTATGGCTACACCTTC. This gives the protein CASSATGGYGYTF.

This clone is a singleton in its sample. The genes are TRBV5-1 and TRBJ2-3; D gene unclear. The CDR3 totals 15 residues. Trimming removed 4 bases from V and 2 bases from J, with 14 bases in between. Germline V lookup: CDR1 SGHRS, CDR2 YFSETQ. The CDR3 here is CASSAQAYSTDTQYF. The CDR3 DNA reads TGCGCCAGCAGCGCCCAGGCCTACTCCACAGATACGCAGTATTTT.

The chain has TRBV18 and TRBJ1-1; tentatively, D is TRBD1 (6 bases). The V gene's germline CDR1 is KGHSH and CDR2 LQKENI. Trimming stripped 5 bases from V and 6 bases from J, with 19 bases between. This CDR3 comprises 15 residues. This CDR3 reads CASSTGQGRDAEAFF. The CDR3 bases are TGTGCCAGCTCAACAGGGCAGGGGAGGGACGCTGAAGCTTTCTTT.

This clone rates as medium-sized. The chain couples TRBV12-5 to TRBJ1-2, with D uncertain. V lost 6 bases to trimming and J lost 5 bases, with 4 bases between them. CDR1 and CDR2 (germline): LGHNT, FRNRAP. The CDR3 is made up of 10 amino acids. This CDR3 is CASGLYGYTF. The CDR3 nucleotides read TGTGCTAGTGGATTATATGGCTACACCTTC. Drawing the rest from reference TRBV12-5 and TRBJ1-2, the complete variable domain is DARVTQTPRHKVTEMGQEVTMRCQPILGHNTVFWYRQTMMQGLELLAYFRNRAPLDDSGMPKDRFSAEMPDATLATLKIQPSEPRDSAVYFCASGLYGYTFGSGTRLTVV.

The genes are TRBV7-6 and TRBJ1-3; 9 bases line up with TRBD1. The CDR3 sequence is 16 residues long. The germline gives CDR1 SGHVS, CDR2 FNYEAQ. Trimming took 5 bases from V and 0 from J; bases not matched to a gene: 5. The CDR3 region is CASSIGTGNSGNTIYF. CDR3 coding DNA: TGTGCCAGCAGCATAGGGACAGGGAACTCTGGAAACACCATATATTTT.

The CDR3 DNA is TGTGCCACCAGCAGTCCGGGACAGCGTTGGGGAGGCTACACCTTC. Translation gives CATSSPGQRWGGYTF. The genes are TRBV15 and TRBJ1-2, with 7 bases identical to TRBD1. The CDR3 contains 15 residues. CDR1 is LNHNV, CDR2 YYDKDF, per germline (reference sequence). V shed 3 bases and J 8 bases; nucleotides not matched to a gene: 12.

The rearrangement links TRBV6-1 to TRBJ1-2; 12 nucleotides agree with TRBD1. Germline CDR1 is MNHNS and CDR2 is SASEGT. The length of the CDR3 is 15 residues. The J segment lost 10 bases and the V segment lost 10 bases, leaving 16 bases of the junction unmatched. DNA for the CDR3: TGTGCCACCTCGACCGGGACAGGGGGCGCAAAGGCCTACACCTTC. This codes for CATSTGTGGAKAYTF.

This chain links TRBV19 with TRBJ2-2; a possible D gene is TRBD2 (6 bases). Germline CDR1 LNHDA, CDR2 SQIVND (reference sequence). Between the trimmed V and J ends, which lost 6 bases and 5 bases, there was a span of 13 bases. There are 14 residues in the CDR3. The CDR3, as DNA: TGTGCCAGTAGACAGTCTAGCGATACCGGGGAGCTGTTTTTT. Protein product: CASRQSSDTGELFF.